Shown below are 10 T cell receptor beta chains from a single sample sequenced in a study of blood T cell repertoires in COVID-19 (dated by TCRdb to the early 2020s). The library came from the immunoSEQ multiplex PCR assay. TCRdb stores this immuneACCESS table with in-frame sequences only. Part of the clones is absent; in the studies checked, under half of the shortfall reflects unresolved V genes, and no reason is known for the rest. This sample comprises fewer than 300,000 clones, approximately 83% of them detected only once. The top ten clones comprise around 4.5% of the sample. Input material: PBMCs or T cells enriched from blood (not recorded which). These receptors all come from a woman younger than 45 who had recovered from COVID-19.

The CDR3 loop reads CASSLGSTDTQYF. For the CDR3, the DNA is TGTGCCAGCAGTTTGGGCAGCACAGATACGCAGTATTTT. This chain links TRBV28 with TRBJ2-3; D not resolved. V was clipped by 3 bases and J by 0 bases, with 4 bases between them. The length of the CDR3 is 13 residues. Germline CDR1 is MDHEN and CDR2 is SYDVKM.

V gene TRBV11-2 combines with J gene TRBJ1-1; 9 bases are shared with TRBD1. This CDR3 contains 15 residues. From germline, CDR1 is SGHAT and CDR2 FQNNGV. The ends lost 5 bases at V and 1 base at J; junction bases unmatched: 5. CDR3 nucleotide sequence: TGTGCCAGCAGCGGTTGGGACAGGGAGAACACTGAAGCTTTCTTT. Amino acids: CASSGWDRENTEAFF.

J is TRBJ1-2 and V is TRBV28; 10 nucleotides agree with TRBD1. Germline V CDR1 and CDR2: MDHEN, SYDVKM. The CDR3 sequence is 15 residues long. The ends lost 4 bases at V and 2 bases at J; junction bases unmatched: 4. In nucleotides, the CDR3 is TGTGCCAGCAGTTCAGAGGGACAGGGGAACTATGGCTACACCTTC. Protein sequence: CASSSEGQGNYGYTF.

The gene calls are TRBV7-8 and TRBJ2-5; no definite D call. The V and J ends lost 5 bases and 2 bases respectively, with 18 bases between them. CDR1 and CDR2 from the germline V gene are SGHVS and FQNEAQ. This CDR3 is 16 amino acids long. This CDR3 reads CASSVRLPRGQETQYF. CDR3 DNA sequence: TGTGCCAGCAGCGTTAGACTCCCCCGTGGGCAAGAGACCCAGTACTTC.

As concerns this clone: The germline gene is not matched at one end of the junction; a read error may be the cause. The genes are TRBV7-9 and TRBJ2-1; D possibly corresponds to TRBD2 (5 bases). Germline values: CDR1 SEHNR, CDR2 FQNEAQ (reference sequence). This CDR3 spans 17 amino acids. The CDR3 sequence: CASIRAEGLRAYSEQFF. CDR3 coding DNA: TGTGCCAGCATCCGGGCCGAGGGTCTAAGGGCCTACAGTGAGCAGTTCTTC.

The V and J genes are TRBV28 and TRBJ2-3, with a tentative D call TRBD1 (6 bases). The CDR3 runs to 17 residues. Germline assignment: CDR1 MDHEN and CDR2 SYDVKM. V lost 2 bases, J lost 4 bases, and 19 bases lay in between. The CDR3 DNA follows: TGTGCCAGCAGTTTAGACGAATACTCATCAGGGGCAGATACGCAGTATTTT. This encodes CASSLDEYSSGADTQYF.

The rearrangement links TRBV27 to TRBJ2-7, with 9 bases that match TRBD1. With 4 bases clipped from V and 5 bases from J, the junction kept 12 bases outside the gene matches. CDR1 MNHEY and CDR2 SMNVEV come from the germline V gene (reference sequence). This CDR3 contains 16 residues. This CDR3 is CASSSDRTGEIDEQYF. The DNA of the CDR3 is TGTGCCAGCAGTTCGGACAGGACAGGGGAAATTGACGAGCAGTACTTC.

The rearrangement joins TRBV29-1 to TRBJ2-1, with TRBD2 as a possible D gene (6 bases). CDR1 and CDR2 (germline): SQVTM, ANQGSEA. The germline V and J ends were trimmed by 5 bases and 7 bases, with 9 bases remaining between them. The CDR3 runs to 11 residues. CDR3 DNA sequence: TGCAGCGTTTGGGGGAGGAATGAGCAGTTCTTC. This encodes CSVWGRNEQFF.

The chain uses TRBV28 and TRBJ1-1; D gene uncertain. Germline lookup yields CDR1 MDHEN and CDR2 SYDVKM. The V end lost 4 bases, the J end lost 6 bases, and 12 bases lay between the germline ends. The CDR3 length is 13 residues. CDR3 in amino acids: CASSSPGRAEAFF. Here the CDR3 DNA reads TGTGCCAGCAGTTCCCCCGGGCGGGCTGAAGCTTTCTTT.

This chain connects TRBV9 to TRBJ1-1; D uncertain. This CDR3 region has 14 residues. The V and J ends lost 0 bases and 0 bases respectively, with 6 bases between them. Germline V gene lookup returns CDR1 SGDLS and CDR2 YYNGEE. The CDR3 reads CASSVESVNTEAFF. CDR3 coding DNA: TGTGCCAGCAGCGTAGAATCGGTGAACACTGAAGCTTTCTTT.